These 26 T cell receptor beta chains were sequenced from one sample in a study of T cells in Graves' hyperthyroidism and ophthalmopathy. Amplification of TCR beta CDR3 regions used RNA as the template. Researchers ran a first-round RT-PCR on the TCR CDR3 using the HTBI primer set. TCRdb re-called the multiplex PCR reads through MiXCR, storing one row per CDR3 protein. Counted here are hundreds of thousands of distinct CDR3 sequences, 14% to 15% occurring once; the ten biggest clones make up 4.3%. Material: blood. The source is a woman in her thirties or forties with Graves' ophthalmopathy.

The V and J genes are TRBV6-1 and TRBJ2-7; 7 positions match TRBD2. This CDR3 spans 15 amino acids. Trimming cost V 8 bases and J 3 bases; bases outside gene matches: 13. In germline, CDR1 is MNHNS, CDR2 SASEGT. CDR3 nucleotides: TGTGCCAGCCATCGATTCGGCGGGAGATACTACGAGCAGTACTTC. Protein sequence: CASHRFGGRYYEQYF.

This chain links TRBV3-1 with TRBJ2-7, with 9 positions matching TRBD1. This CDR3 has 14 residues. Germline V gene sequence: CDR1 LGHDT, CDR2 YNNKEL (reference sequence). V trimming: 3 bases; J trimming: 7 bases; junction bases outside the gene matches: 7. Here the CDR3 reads CASSHDRGDQEQYF. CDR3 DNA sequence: TGTGCCAGCAGCCATGACAGGGGGGACCAGGAGCAGTACTTC.

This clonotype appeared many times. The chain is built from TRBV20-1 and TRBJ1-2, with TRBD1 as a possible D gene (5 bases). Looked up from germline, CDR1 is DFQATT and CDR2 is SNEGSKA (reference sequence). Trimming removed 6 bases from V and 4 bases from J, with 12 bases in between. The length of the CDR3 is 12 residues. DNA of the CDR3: TGCAGTGCCCAGATCAGGGTCTATGGCTACACCTTC. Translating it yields CSAQIRVYGYTF.

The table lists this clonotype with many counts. CDR3 sequence: CAISESRTSKYF. In nucleotides, the CDR3 is TGTGCCATCAGTGAGTCGAGGACTTCGAAGTACTTC. The chain links TRBV10-3 to TRBJ2-7; D is possibly TRBD2 (5 bases). The CDR3 consists of 12 residues. V shed 0 bases and J shed 11 bases, with 11 bases lying between them. Germline values: CDR1 ENHRY, CDR2 SYGVKD.

The CDR3 sequence: CASSPGGQINSPLHF. As DNA, the CDR3 is TGTGCCAGCAGCCCAGGCGGACAAATTAATTCACCCCTCCACTTT. The chain is built from TRBV5-5 and TRBJ1-6, with a weak D call TRBD1 (5 bases). Germline values: CDR1 SGHKS, CDR2 YYEKEE (reference sequence). This CDR3 is 15 amino acids long. Trimming took off 4 bases at V and 6 bases at J, with 14 bases between the two ends.

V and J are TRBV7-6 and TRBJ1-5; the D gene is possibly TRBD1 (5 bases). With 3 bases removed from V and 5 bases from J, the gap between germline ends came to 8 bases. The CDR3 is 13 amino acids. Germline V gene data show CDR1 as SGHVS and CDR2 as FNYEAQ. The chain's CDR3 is CASSFRDDQPQHF. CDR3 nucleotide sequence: TGTGCCAGCAGCTTCAGGGATGATCAGCCCCAGCATTTT.

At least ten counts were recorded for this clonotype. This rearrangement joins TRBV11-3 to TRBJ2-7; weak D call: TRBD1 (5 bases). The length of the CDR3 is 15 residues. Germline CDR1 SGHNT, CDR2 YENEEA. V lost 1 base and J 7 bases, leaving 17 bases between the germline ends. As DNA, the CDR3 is TGTGCCAGCAGCTTAGCTCTGGGGCAATCTTTGGAGCAGTACTTC. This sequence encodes CASSLALGQSLEQYF.

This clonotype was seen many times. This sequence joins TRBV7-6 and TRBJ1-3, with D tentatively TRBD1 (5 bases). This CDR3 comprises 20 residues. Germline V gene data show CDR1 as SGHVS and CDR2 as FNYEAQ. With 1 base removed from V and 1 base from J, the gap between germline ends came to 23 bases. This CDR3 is CASSLELPGRKKGSGNTIYF. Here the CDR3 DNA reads TGTGCCAGCAGCTTAGAACTCCCGGGACGGAAGAAAGGGTCTGGAAACACCATATATTTT. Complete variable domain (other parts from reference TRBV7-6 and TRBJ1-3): GAGVSQSPRYKVTKRGQDVALRCDPISGHVSLYWYRQALGQGPEFLTYFNYEAQQDKSGLPNDRFSAERPEGSISTLTIQRTEQRDSAMYRCASSLELPGRKKGSGNTIYFGEGSWLTVV.

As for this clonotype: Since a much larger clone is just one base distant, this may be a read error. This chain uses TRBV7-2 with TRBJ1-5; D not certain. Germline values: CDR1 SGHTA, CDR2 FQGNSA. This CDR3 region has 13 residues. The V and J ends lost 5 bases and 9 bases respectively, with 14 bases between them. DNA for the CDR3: TGTGCCAGCAGCAGGAATAGGGTTCGGCCCCAGCATTTT. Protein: CASSRNRVRPQHF.

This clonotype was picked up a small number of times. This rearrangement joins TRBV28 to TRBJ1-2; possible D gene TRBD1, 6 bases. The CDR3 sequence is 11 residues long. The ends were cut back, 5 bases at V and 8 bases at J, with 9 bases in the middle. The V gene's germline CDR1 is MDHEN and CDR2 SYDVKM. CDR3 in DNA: TGTGCCAGCAGTCGGGGGGCCGGCTACACCTTC. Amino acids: CASSRGAGYTF.

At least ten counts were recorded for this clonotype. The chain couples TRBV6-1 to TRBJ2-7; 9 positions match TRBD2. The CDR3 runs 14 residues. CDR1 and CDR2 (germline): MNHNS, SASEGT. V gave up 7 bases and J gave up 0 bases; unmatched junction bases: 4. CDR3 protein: CASMRGGVSYEQYF. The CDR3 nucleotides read TGTGCCAGCATGCGGGGGGGAGTCTCCTACGAGCAGTACTTC.

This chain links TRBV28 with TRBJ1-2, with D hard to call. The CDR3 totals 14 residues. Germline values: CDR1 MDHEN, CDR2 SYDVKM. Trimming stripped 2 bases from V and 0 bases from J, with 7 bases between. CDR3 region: CASSLIVANYGYTF. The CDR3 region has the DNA TGTGCCAGCAGTTTAATCGTAGCTAACTATGGCTACACCTTC.

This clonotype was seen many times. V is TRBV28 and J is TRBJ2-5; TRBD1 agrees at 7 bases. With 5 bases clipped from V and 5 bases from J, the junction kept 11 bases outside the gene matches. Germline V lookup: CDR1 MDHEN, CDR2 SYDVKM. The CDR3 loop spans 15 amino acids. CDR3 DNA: TGTGCCAGCAGTCAATCGACAGGGTTCCCGGAGACCCAGTACTTC. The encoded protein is CASSQSTGFPETQYF.

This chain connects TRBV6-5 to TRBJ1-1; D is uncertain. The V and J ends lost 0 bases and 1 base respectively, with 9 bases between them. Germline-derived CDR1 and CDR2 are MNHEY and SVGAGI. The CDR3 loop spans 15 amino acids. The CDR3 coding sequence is TGTGCCAGCAGTTACTCAACACCACCGAACACTGAAGCTTTCTTT. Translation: CASSYSTPPNTEAFF.

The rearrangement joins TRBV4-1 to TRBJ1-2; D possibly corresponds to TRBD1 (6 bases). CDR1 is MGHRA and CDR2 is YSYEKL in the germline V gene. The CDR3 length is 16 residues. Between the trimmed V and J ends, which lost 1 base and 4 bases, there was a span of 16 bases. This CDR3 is CASSQALSGAGYGYTF. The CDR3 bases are TGCGCCAGCAGCCAAGCCCTATCAGGGGCTGGCTATGGCTACACCTTC.

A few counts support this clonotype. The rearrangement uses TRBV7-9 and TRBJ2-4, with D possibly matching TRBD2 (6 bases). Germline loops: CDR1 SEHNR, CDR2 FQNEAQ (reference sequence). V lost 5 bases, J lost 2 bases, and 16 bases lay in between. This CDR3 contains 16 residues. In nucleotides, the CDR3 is TGTGCCAGCAGCGAAGGGGCGGGGTTATCCAAAAACATTCAGTACTTC. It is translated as CASSEGAGLSKNIQYF.

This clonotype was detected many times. The CDR3 here is CASSFTGSNTEAFF. The CDR3 DNA reads as TGTGCCAGCAGTTTCACAGGGAGCAACACTGAAGCTTTCTTT. V and J are TRBV27 and TRBJ1-1; tentative D call: TRBD1 (6 bases). In germline, CDR1 is MNHEY, CDR2 SMNVEV (reference sequence). The CDR3 extends over 14 amino acids. Trimming left V 3 bases short and J 2 bases short, with 10 bases between.

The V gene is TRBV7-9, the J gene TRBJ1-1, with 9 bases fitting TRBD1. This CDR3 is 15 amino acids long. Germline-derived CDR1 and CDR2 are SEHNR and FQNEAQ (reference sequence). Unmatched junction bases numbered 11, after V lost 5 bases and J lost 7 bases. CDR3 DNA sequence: TGTGCCAGCAGCCCTCCACAGGGGGCAGGGGTTGAAGCTTTCTTT. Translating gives CASSPPQGAGVEAFF.

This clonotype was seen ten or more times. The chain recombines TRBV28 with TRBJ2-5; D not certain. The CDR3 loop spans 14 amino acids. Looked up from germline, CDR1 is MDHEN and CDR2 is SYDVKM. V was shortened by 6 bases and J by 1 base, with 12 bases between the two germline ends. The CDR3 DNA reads TGTGCCAGCAGACAGCTCGAGGCCCAAGAGACCCAGTACTTC. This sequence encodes CASRQLEAQETQYF.

The CDR3, as DNA: TGTGCCAGCAGCTTAGGGGGGGGGCGTGTGGAAGCTTTCTTT. This encodes CASSLGGGRVEAFF. This chain uses TRBV7-9 with TRBJ1-1, with D perhaps matching TRBD1 (6 bases). The germline V and J ends were trimmed by 1 base and 8 bases, with 14 bases remaining between them. The germline V gene has CDR1 SEHNR and CDR2 FQNEAQ (reference sequence). The CDR3 has 14 residues. The full variable domain, its missing parts supplied by reference TRBV7-9 and TRBJ1-1, is DTGVSQNPRHKITKRGQNVTFRCDPISEHNRLYWYRQTLGQGPEFLTYFQNEAQLEKSRLLSDRFSAERPKGSFSTLEIQRTEQGDSAMYLCASSLGGGRVEAFFGQGTRLTVV.

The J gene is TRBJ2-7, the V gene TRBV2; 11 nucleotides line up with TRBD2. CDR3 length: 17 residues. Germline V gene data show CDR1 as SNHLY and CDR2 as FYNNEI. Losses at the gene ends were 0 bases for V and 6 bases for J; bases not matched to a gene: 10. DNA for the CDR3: TGTGCCAGCAGTGAAGCCGAAACGGGACTAGCGGTTTTCGAGCAGTACTTC. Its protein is CASSEAETGLAVFEQYF. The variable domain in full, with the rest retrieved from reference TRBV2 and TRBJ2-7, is EPEVTQTPSHQVTQMGQEVILRCVPISNHLYFYWYRQILGQKVEFLVSFYNNEISEKSEIFDDQFSVERPDGSNFTLKIRSTKLEDSAMYFCASSEAETGLAVFEQYFGPGTRLTVT.

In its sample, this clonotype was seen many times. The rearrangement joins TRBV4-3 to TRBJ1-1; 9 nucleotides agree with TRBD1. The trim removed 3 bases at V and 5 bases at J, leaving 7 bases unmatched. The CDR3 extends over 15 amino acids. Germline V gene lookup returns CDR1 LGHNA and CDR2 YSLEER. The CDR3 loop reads CASSHVSGTGTEAFF. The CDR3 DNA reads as TGCGCCAGCAGCCATGTCTCCGGGACAGGGACTGAAGCTTTCTTT.

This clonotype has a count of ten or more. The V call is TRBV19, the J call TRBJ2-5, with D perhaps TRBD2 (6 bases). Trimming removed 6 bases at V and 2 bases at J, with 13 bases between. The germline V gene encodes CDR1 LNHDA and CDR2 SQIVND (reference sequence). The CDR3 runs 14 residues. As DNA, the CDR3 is TGTGCCAGTAGCCGCGGGACGGTACAAGAGACCCAGTACTTC. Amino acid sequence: CASSRGTVQETQYF.

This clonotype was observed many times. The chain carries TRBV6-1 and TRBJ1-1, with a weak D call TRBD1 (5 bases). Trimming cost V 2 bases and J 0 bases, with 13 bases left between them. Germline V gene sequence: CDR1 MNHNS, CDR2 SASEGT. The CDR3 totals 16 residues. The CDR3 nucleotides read TGTGCCAGCAGTGAACTCCCCCCAGGGATGAACACTGAAGCTTTCTTT. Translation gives CASSELPPGMNTEAFF.

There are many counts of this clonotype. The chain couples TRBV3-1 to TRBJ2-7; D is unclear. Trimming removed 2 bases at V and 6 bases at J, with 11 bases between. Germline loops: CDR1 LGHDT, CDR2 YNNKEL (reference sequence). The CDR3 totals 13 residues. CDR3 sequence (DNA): TGTGCCAGCAGCCAATCCGGCCTGGCCGAGCAGTACTTC. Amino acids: CASSQSGLAEQYF.

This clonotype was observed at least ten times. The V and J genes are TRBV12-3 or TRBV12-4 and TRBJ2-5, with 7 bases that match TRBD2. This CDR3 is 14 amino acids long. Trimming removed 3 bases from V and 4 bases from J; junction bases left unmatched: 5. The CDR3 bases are TGTGCCAGCAGTTTTGGCGGGAGACTAGAGACCCAGTACTTC. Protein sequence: CASSFGGRLETQYF.